This T cell receptor (beta chain) emerged from a study of cytomegalovirus exposure and HLA in healthy donors. About this clone itself: No antigen is known for it.

PCR primers comprised 60 Vbeta and 13 Jbeta primers. The assay was immunoSEQ multiplex PCR, and TCRdb's table has in-frame clones only and misses some. Of roughly 180,000 clones listed, approximately 80% are singletons. Germline CDR1 PRHDT, CDR2 FYEKMQ (reference sequence). V was cut by 6 bases and J by 0 bases, with 17 bases left in between. The CDR3 length is 17 residues. Overall study results and limits: Analysis was carried out at a later point, and it linked a missense DCLRE1C variant to TCR beta V- and J-gene trimming. In a later analysis, parvovirus B19, influenza, CMV and Epstein-Barr virus appeared linked to several top co-occurrence clusters. The records held CMV serostatus as the only immune exposure information. Within an earlier analysis, most TCR beta V segments proved productive either about 90% or about 30% of the time.

The sequenced sample was PBMCs. The rearrangement links TRBV13 to TRBJ1-4, with D maybe TRBD1 (5 bases). The TCR sequence derives from a woman aged 50 to 60 in good health and CMV-seropositive. The CDR3 DNA is TGTGCCAGCAGGGGGCCAGCGGGGGTTGCAACTAATGAAAAACTGTTTTTT. Translation: CASRGPAGVATNEKLFF.